This T cell receptor beta chain originates from a study of blood T cell repertoires in COVID-19 (TCRdb year 2020). In the study overall: Samples covering the acute and convalescent phases of COVID-19 were provided by collaborators in the United States, Italy and Spain. The material from the prospective study consisted of cDNA or gDNA derived from T cells, B-cell-depleted T cells, or PBMCs. The dataset comprised deeply sampled blood TCRbeta repertoires from subjects exposed to, actively infected with, or recovered from COVID-19. A freely available public database, intended as a resource for researchers studying the immune response to SARS-CoV-2, is where the repertoires were released. The samples were drawn from the first 160 participants of the ongoing ImmuneRACE study and from 950 to 1,500 subjects provided by 6 global collaborators. The sample metadata nearly always contained a de-identified subject ID, COVID-19 status, age in years and sex. Where available, HLA class I and class II types were obtained from metadata supplied by the sample provider rather than from assay-based typing.

Trimming costs V 0 bases and J 6 bases, and their ends lie 18 bases apart. CDR1 and CDR2, looked up from the germline V gene (reference sequence), are LNHNV and YYDKDF. From the cysteine up to the phenylalanine, the CDR3 has a length of 16 residues. Here the CDR3 DNA is all that survives: 48 bases in frame from base 1. The immunoSEQ Assay, a bias-controlled multiplex PCR, was used to amplify TCRbeta CDR3 regions from genomic DNA. The source study handled its data this way. The number of nucleated cells in each sample was estimated from the amplification of reference gene primers within the assay. To quantify the absolute abundance of each unique TCRbeta CDR3 rearrangement, sequence reads were collapsed and filtered. For each sample, productive Simpson clonality was calculated by taking the square root of Simpson's diversity index across productive rearrangements. The table was pulled from immuneACCESS by TCRdb, which kept in-frame rearrangements only. Such tables lose some clones; where checked, under half of the loss comes from unresolved V genes, and the rest has no known cause. V and J calls and clone size come straight from that table; D and trimming were deduced from the DNA. The sample data list around 50,000 clones, and roughly nine tenths of these were observed just once. The ten top clones hold roughly 2.2% of the sample.

Broader findings and caveats from the paper: Clinical and demographic metadata were provided uncurated, with the amount varying by source and participant.

Whole blood was collected in K2EDTA tubes by collaborating institutions according to the institutions' own protocols. Collaborator samples were shipped for TCRbeta analysis as frozen whole blood, isolated PBMCs, or DNA extracted from either sample type. This clone was seen a single time. The target of this receptor is not known. Base quality data are lacking; no much larger clone is found one base away. This receptor was obtained from a human donor in a cohort sampled during active COVID-19. The material sequenced was peripheral blood. The receptor chain draws on TRBV15 and TRBJ2-7; a tentative D match to TRBD2 spans 6 bases. Here the CDR3 is given as CATSRDAGWGGREQYF. The bases are TGTGCCACCAGCAGAGATGCAGGATGGGGAGGTCGCGAGCAGTACTTC. With all but the CDR3 taken from the reference TRBV15 and TRBJ2-7 genes, the full variable domain is: DAMVIQNPRYQVTQFGKPVTLSCSQTLNHNVMYWYQQKSSQAPKLLFHYYDKDFNNEADTPDNFQSRRPNTSFCFLDIRSPGLGDTAMYLCATSRDAGWGGREQYFGPGTRLTVT.